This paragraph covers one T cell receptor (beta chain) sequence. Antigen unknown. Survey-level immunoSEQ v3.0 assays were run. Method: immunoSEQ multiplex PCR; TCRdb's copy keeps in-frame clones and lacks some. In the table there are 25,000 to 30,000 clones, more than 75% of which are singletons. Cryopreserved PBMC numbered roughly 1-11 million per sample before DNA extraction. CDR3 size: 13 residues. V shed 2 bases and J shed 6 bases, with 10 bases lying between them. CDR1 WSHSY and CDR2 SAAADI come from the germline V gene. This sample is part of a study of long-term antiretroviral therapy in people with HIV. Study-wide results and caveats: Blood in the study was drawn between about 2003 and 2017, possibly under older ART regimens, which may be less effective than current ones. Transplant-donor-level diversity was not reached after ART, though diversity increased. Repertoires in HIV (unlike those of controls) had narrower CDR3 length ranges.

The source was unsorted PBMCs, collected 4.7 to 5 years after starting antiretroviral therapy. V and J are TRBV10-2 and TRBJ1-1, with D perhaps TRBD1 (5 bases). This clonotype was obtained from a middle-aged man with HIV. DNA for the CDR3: TGCGCCAGCAGTGAGAAAAGGGGCCCTGAAGCTTTCTTT. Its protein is CASSEKRGPEAFF.